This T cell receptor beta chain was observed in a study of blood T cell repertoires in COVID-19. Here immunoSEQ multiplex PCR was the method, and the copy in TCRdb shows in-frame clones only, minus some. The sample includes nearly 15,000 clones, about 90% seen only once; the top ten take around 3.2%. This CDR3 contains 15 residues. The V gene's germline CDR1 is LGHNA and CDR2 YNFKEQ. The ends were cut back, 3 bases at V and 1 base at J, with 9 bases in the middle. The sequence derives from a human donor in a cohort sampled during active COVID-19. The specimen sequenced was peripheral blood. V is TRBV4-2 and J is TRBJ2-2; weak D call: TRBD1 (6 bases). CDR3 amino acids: CASSQQTGNTGELFF. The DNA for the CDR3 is TGTGCCAGCAGCCAGCAGACAGGGAACACCGGGGAGCTGTTTTTT.